Many counts were recorded for the clone carrying this T cell receptor (beta chain). The source of the sample is a study of T cell repertoires in cytomegalovirus infection. For the study at large: Public TCR beta signature analysis indicated the presence of both CMV infection and matching HLA type.

V was clipped by 4 bases and J by 4 bases, with 10 bases between them. CDR1 is SQVTM and CDR2 is ANQGSEA in the germline V gene. The CDR3 consists of 13 residues. TCRdb ran MiXCR on the reads and lists one entry per CDR3 protein. The table includes about 260,000 distinct CDR3 sequences, approximately 15% detected once. Sequencing used PBMCs. The V and J genes are TRBV29-1 and TRBJ2-2; TRBD1 is a possible D gene (6 bases). The TCR comes from a human donor in good health (CMV status not recorded). Some clones in this sample may be carry-over from other donors' samples. The CDR3 reads CSVGKGGTGELFF. CDR3 nucleotides: TGCAGCGTTGGAAAAGGGGGCACCGGGGAGCTGTTTTTT.